A selection of T cell receptor beta chains follows, all from one sample in a study of cytomegalovirus exposure and HLA in healthy donors. TCRdb's table, derived via immunoSEQ multiplex PCR, lists solely in-frame clones and lacks some. The repertoire table contains 100,000 to 150,000 clones. Source material: PBMCs. The receptors originated from a man in his forties in good health and CMV-seronegative. CDR3s include the opening cysteine and the closing phenylalanine or tryptophan. Fields, in order: V gene, J gene, D gene, CDR3 DNA, CDR3 protein. D genes are given only for firm matches.

TRBV25-1,TRBJ2-7,-,TGTGCCAGCAGCGAGGGGGGGGCCGTCTACGAGCAGTACTTC,CASSEGGAVYEQYF
TRBV6-5,TRBJ2-7,TRBD2,TGTGCCAGCAGTTACCGGGGGGGCGAGCAGTACTTC,CASSYRGGEQYF
TRBV5-6,TRBJ1-2,TRBD1,TGTGCCAGCAGCCGACAGGGGGCGTTGTATGGCTACACCTTC,CASSRQGALYGYTF
TRBV7-2,TRBJ1-1,TRBD1,TGTGCCAGCAGCACGGACAGGGGGCGAGGAGGAGCTTTCTTT,CASSTDRGRGGAFF
TRBV6-1,TRBJ2-7,TRBD2,TGTGCCAGCAGTGAAGCGGGACTAGCGGGGGCCCGGGGGAACTTC,CASSEAGLAGARGNF
TRBV2,TRBJ1-4,TRBD1,TGTGCCAGCACCGTCAGGGGGACTAATGAAAAACTGTTTTTT,CASTVRGTNEKLFF
TRBV27,TRBJ1-1,-,TGTGCCAGCAGTTTAGGGCAGGGAAGGACTGAAGCTTTCTTT,CASSLGQGRTEAFF
TRBV6-5,TRBJ1-3,-,TGTGCCAGCACCTCAACGGGGGGCCCCGGAAACACCATATATTTT,CASTSTGGPGNTIYF
TRBV5-1,TRBJ1-1,TRBD1,TGCGCCAGCAGCCAGACAGGGGGGGGCACTGAAGCTTTCTTT,CASSQTGGGTEAFF
TRBV28,TRBJ2-1,TRBD2,TGTGCCAGCAGTTTCTTTCTCAGCGGGAGGGCCCCCAGCTCCTACAATGAGCAGTTCTTC,CASSFFLSGRAPSSYNEQFF
TRBV7-9,TRBJ2-2,-,TGTGCCAGCAGCTTAGTAGTTGCGCCGGGCGGGGAGCTGTTTTTT,CASSLVVAPGGELFF
TRBV30,TRBJ1-3,TRBD1,TGTGCCTGTAACAGGGGAACTGGAAACACCATATATTTT,CACNRGTGNTIYF
TRBV19,TRBJ2-2,TRBD2,TGTGCCACCATTGCGAACGGCGGGAGAAAGGTCGGGGAGCTGTTTTTT,CATIANGGRKVGELFF
TRBV10-3,TRBJ2-5,TRBD1,TGTGCCATCGGGGACGGGACAGGGTACCAAGAGACCCAGTACTTC,CAIGDGTGYQETQYF
TRBV15,TRBJ2-5,-,TGTGCCACCAGCAGAGCTACCATTGGACGAGGGGAGACCCAGTACTTC,CATSRATIGRGETQYF
TRBV5-1,TRBJ1-5,-,TGCGCCAGCAGCTTGGCCGGTGGAGGATTTCAGCCCCAGCATTTT,CASSLAGGGFQPQHF
TRBV30,TRBJ2-1,TRBD2,TGTGCCTGGTCCAGACTAGCGGGAGGGAATGAGCAGTTCTTC,CAWSRLAGGNEQFF
TRBV30,TRBJ2-1,-,TGTGCCTGGAAAGTAGGGGGGAGGGGAGATGAGCAGTTCTTC,CAWKVGGRGDEQFF
TRBV9,TRBJ2-2,-,TGTGCCAGCAGCGTAGAAGGCAGGGCCACCGGGGAGCTGTTTTTT,CASSVEGRATGELFF
TRBV19,TRBJ1-3,TRBD1,TGTGCCAGTAGAGGGGGCCTCTCTGGAAACACCATATATTTT,CASRGGLSGNTIYF
TRBV28,TRBJ2-7,-,TGTGCCAGCAGTTCAACAGGGTTCTCCGACGAGCAGTACTTC,CASSSTGFSDEQYF
TRBV7-8,TRBJ2-5,TRBD1,TGTGCCAGCAGCTCGGGACAGGCCCAAGAGACCCAGTACTTC,CASSSGQAQETQYF